This T cell receptor (beta chain) was identified in a study of T cells after yellow fever vaccination. Overall study findings and caveats: Subsequent to the booster, the majority of primary-vaccination clones reappeared (roughly 97% CD4, roughly 90% CD8).

Template switching with 5'RACE generated the TCR cDNA and added a universal primer site and UMIs. TCRdb re-called the 5' RACE reads with MiXCR, one entry per CDR3 protein. Here the sample spans about 320,000 distinct CDR3 sequences, around 4.5% being singletons. V was trimmed by 0 bases and J by 1 base, leaving 14 bases between them. CDR3 length: 16 residues. The germline V gene encodes CDR1 DFQATT and CDR2 SNEGSKA (reference sequence). About this clonotype: The antigen remains undetermined.

The sequencing used PBMCs, collected 15 days after the yellow fever booster vaccination. This chain connects TRBV20-1 to TRBJ2-3, with D possibly TRBD1 on 6 matching bases. The receptor comes from a young man who received the YFV17D yellow fever vaccine. The CDR3 nucleotides are TGCAGTGCTAGAGATCAAGGGGGATGGGGCACAGATACGCAGTATTTT. It yields the protein CSARDQGGWGTDTQYF.